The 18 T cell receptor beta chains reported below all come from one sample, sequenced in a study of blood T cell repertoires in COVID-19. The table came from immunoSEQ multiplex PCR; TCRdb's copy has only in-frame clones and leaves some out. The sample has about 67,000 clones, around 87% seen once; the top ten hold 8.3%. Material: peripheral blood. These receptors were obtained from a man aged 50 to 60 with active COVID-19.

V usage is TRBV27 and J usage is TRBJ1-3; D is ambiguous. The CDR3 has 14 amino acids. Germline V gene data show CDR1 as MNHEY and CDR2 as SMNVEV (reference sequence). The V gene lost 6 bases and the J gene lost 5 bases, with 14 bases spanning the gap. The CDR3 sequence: CASSRGAGRNTIYF. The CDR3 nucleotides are TGTGCCAGCAGCCGAGGAGCGGGTAGAAACACCATATATTTT.

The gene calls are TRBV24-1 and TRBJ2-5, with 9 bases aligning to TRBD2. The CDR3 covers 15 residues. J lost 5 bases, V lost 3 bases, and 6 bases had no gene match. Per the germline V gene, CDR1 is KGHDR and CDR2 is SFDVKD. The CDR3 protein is CATSDPRGGGETQYF. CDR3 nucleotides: TGTGCCACCAGTGATCCGCGGGGGGGAGGGGAGACCCAGTACTTC.

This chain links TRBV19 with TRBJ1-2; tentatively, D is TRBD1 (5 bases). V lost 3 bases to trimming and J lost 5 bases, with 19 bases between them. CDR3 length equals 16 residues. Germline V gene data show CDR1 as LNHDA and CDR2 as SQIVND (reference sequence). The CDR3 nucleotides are TGTGCCAGTAGTATGTTAGGACACATCGTTGGTTATGGCTACACCTTC. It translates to CASSMLGHIVGYGYTF.

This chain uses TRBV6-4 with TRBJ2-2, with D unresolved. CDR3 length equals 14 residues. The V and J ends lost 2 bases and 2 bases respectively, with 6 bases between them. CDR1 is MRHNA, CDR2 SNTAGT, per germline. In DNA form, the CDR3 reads TGTGCCAGCAGTGACGTTCCTAACACCGGGGAGCTGTTTTTT. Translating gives CASSDVPNTGELFF.

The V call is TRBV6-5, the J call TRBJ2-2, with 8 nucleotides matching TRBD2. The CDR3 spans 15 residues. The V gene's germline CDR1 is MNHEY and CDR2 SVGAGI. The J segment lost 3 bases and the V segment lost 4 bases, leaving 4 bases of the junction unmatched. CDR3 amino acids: CASSSRGGYTGELFF. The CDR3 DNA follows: TGTGCCAGCAGTTCTCGGGGGGGGTACACCGGGGAGCTGTTTTTT.

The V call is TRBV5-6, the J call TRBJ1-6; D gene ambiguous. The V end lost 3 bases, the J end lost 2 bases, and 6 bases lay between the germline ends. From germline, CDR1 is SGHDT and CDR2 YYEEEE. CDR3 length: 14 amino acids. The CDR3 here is CASSYGTYNSPLHF. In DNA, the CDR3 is TGTGCCAGCAGCTACGGGACCTATAATTCACCCCTCCACTTT. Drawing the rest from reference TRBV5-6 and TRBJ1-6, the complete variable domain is DAGVTQSPTHLIKTRGQQVTLRCSPKSGHDTVSWYQQALGQGPQFIFQYYEEEERQRGNFPDRFSGHQFPNYSSELNVNALLLGDSALYLCASSYGTYNSPLHFGNGTRLTVT.

DNA for the CDR3: TGTGCCTGGAGAAATACAGGGGGCAAGAGCAATCAGCCCCAGCATTTT. This codes for CAWRNTGGKSNQPQHF. The chain employs TRBV30 and TRBJ1-5, with 9 bases that match TRBD1. Germline V gives CDR1 GTSNPN, CDR2 SVGIG (reference sequence). After removal of 3 bases from V and 1 base from J, the junction contained 7 bases not matched to a gene. CDR3 size: 16 residues.

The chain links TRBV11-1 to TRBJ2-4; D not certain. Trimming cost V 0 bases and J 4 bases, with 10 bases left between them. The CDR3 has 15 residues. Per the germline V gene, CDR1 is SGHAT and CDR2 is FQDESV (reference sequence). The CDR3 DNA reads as TGTGCCAGCAGCTTAGCGGGCCAGATGAAAAACATTCAGTACTTC. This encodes CASSLAGQMKNIQYF.

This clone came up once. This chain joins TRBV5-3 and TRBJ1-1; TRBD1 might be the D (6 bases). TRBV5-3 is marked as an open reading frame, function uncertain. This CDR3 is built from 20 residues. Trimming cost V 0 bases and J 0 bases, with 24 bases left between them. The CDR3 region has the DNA TGTGCCAGAAGCTTGGAACGGCAGACAAGGGGGTTATTTATGAACACTGAAGCTTTCTTT. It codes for CARSLERQTRGLFMNTEAFF.

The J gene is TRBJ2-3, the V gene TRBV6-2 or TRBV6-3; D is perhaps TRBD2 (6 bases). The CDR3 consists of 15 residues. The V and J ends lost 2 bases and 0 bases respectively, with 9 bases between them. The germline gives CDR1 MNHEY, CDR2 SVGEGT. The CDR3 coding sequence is TGTGCCAGCAGTTACACGGGGACTAGCACAGATACGCAGTATTTT. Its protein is CASSYTGTSTDTQYF.

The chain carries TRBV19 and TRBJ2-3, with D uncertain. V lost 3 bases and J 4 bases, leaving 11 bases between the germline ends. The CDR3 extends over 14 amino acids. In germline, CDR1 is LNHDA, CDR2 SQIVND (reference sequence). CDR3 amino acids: CASSILLLSDTQYF. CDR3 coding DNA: TGTGCCAGTAGTATTCTATTACTCTCAGATACGCAGTATTTT.

Here the CDR3 DNA reads TGCGCCAGCAGCCACGGGACAGCCGTCTACAATGAGCAGTTCTTC. This translates into CASSHGTAVYNEQFF. The genes are TRBV5-1 and TRBJ2-1; 7 bases line up with TRBD1. Germline-derived CDR1 and CDR2 are SGHRS and YFSETQ. The junction had 7 bases not matched to a gene; V was cut back by 4 bases and J by 3 bases. This CDR3 has 15 residues.

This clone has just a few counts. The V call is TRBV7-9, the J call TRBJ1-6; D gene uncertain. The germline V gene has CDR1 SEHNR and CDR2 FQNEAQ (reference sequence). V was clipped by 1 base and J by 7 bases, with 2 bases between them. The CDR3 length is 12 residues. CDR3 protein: CASSLVNSPLHF. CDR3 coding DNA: TGTGCCAGCAGCTTAGTAAATTCACCCCTCCACTTT.

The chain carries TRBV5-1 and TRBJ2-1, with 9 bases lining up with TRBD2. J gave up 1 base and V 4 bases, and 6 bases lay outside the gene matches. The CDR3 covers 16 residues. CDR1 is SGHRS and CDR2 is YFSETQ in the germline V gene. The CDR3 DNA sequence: TGCGCCAGCAGCCAGATAGCGGGGGTTTCCTACAATGAGCAGTTCTTC. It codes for CASSQIAGVSYNEQFF.

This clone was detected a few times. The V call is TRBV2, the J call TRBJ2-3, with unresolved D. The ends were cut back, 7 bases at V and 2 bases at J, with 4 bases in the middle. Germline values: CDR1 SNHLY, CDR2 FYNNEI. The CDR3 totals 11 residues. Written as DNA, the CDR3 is TGTGCCAGCACCGTCACAGATACGCAGTATTTT. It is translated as CASTVTDTQYF.

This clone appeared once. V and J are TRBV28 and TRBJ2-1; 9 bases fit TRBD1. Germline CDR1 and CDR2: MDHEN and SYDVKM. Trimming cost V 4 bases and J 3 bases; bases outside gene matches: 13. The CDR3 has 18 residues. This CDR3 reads CASSSNPGTGSNYNEQFF. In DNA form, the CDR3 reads TGTGCCAGCAGTTCAAACCCCGGGACAGGGTCGAACTACAATGAGCAGTTCTTC.

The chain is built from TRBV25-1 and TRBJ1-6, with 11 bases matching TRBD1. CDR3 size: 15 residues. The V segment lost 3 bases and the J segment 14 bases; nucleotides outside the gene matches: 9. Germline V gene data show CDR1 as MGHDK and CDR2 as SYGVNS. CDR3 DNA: TGTGCCAGCAGTGACCGGGACAGGGGGAGGATGTCCCTCCACTTT. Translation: CASSDRDRGRMSLHF.

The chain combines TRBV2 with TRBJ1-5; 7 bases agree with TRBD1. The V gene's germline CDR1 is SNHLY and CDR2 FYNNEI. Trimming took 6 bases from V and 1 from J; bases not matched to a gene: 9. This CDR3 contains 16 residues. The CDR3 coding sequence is TGTGCCAGCAGAGGCGACAGGGAAGAGAGCAATCAGCCCCAGCATTTT. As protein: CASRGDREESNQPQHF.